These T cell receptor beta chains were read from a single sample in a study of T cell responses to AZD1222 COVID-19 vaccine. Sequencing was performed with immunoSEQ multiplex PCR; in TCRdb, only in-frame clones are kept and a portion is missing. This sample has more than 100,000 clones, with about 92% found just once. The sample was peripheral blood, taken 28 days after the second AZD1222 dose. The receptors were gathered from an adult who received the AZD1222 COVID-19 vaccine. CDR3s include the opening cysteine and the closing phenylalanine or tryptophan. A D gene is named only where the DNA matches it firmly. Size tells how often a clone was seen (once, few, many) or the class of an expanded clone, and some rows leave it out.

-	TRBD1	TRBV9	TRBJ1-6	14	TGTGCCAGCAACCCGGACAGGGCTGATTCACCCCTCCACTTT	CASNPDRADSPLHF
few	TRBD1	TRBV30	TRBJ1-3	14	TGTGCCTGGAGATGGACAGGGGCTGGAAACACCATATATTTT	CAWRWTGAGNTIYF
-	-	TRBV12-3/TRBV12-4	TRBJ2-5	13	TGTGCCAGCAGTCCCAAGGGGGGGGAGACCCAGTACTTC	CASSPKGGETQYF
-	TRBD2	TRBV3-1/TRBV3-2	TRBJ2-2	15	TGTGCCAGCAGCCCGGGACTAGCGAACACCGGGGAGCTGTTTTTT	CASSPGLANTGELFF
-	-	TRBV21-1	TRBJ2-1	16	TGTGCCAGCAGTAAGCGGGGGACGAGCTCCTACAATGAGCAGTTCTTC	CASSKRGTSSYNEQFF
-	-	TRBV15	TRBJ1-1	15	TGTGCCACCAGCAGAGACCCCGGGGGGAACACTGAAGCTTTCTTT	CATSRDPGGNTEAFF
-	TRBD2	TRBV23-1	TRBJ2-7	17	TGCGCCAGCAGTCTCGGTCTAGCGGGAGGCAATACCTACGAGCAGTACTTC	CASSLGLAGGNTYEQYF
-	-	TRBV20-1	TRBJ1-2	11	TGCAGTGCCAGGATCCCGCATGGCTACACCTTC	CSARIPHGYTF
-	-	TRBV30	TRBJ2-1	13	TGTGCCTGGAGTGTCACACGAAACAATGAGCAGTTCTTC	CAWSVTRNNEQFF
-	-	TRBV7-6	TRBJ1-6	15	TGTGCCAGCAGCTTTGGGACACTCAAGGGCTCACCCCTCCACTTT	CASSFGTLKGSPLHF
-	TRBD1	TRBV5-1	TRBJ1-6	16	TGCGCCAGCAGCTTGGTGGGGACAGGATATAATTCACCCCTCCACTTT	CASSLVGTGYNSPLHF
-	-	TRBV5-5	TRBJ2-1	11	TGTGCCAGCATGGTAGACAATGAGCAGTTCTTC	CASMVDNEQFF
once	-	TRBV19	TRBJ1-4	14	TGTGCCAGTAGTATTTTATCGGGGAATGAAAAACTGTTTTTT	CASSILSGNEKLFF
few	-	TRBV7-2	TRBJ2-1	13	TGTGCCAGCAGCCTAGACAGTTTGGATGAGCAGTTCTTC	CASSLDSLDEQFF
-	TRBD2	TRBV15	TRBJ2-5	15	TGTGCCACCAGCAGAACTAGCGCCATTCAAGAGACCCAGTACTTC	CATSRTSAIQETQYF
-	-	TRBV7-2	TRBJ1-1	14	TGTGCCAGCACCTTCAAGCTGAGGGGCGCTGAAGCTTTCTTT	CASTFKLRGAEAFF
-	-	TRBV6-5	TRBJ1-2	14	TGTGCCAGCAGTTACTCGGAGGGGGTTAGAGGCTACACCTTC	CASSYSEGVRGYTF
once	-	TRBV7-9	TRBJ1-1	14	TGTGCCAGCAGCTTAGCCGGGTACGGCACTGAAGCTTTCTTT	CASSLAGYGTEAFF
-	-	TRBV4-1	TRBJ1-3	14	TGCGCCAGCAGCCAAGAGGGTTCTGGAAACACCATATATTTT	CASSQEGSGNTIYF
-	-	TRBV6-1	TRBJ2-3	15	TGTGCCAGCAGTGAAGGGGACTCTACCACAGATACGCAGTATTTT	CASSEGDSTTDTQYF
-	-	TRBV7-9	TRBJ1-1	14	TGTGCCAGCAGTCCTACAGGGTCTCGGACTGAAGCTTTCTTT	CASSPTGSRTEAFF
-	TRBD1	TRBV28	TRBJ1-5	15	TGTGCCAGCAGAGCTCCACAGGGGGTTAATCAGCCCCAGCATTTT	CASRAPQGVNQPQHF
-	-	TRBV7-6	TRBJ2-5	15	TGTGCCAGCAGCTCGCTCGGGCCGGGCCCGGAGACCCAGTACTTC	CASSSLGPGPETQYF
-	-	TRBV27	TRBJ1-3	18	TGTGCCAGCAGTTTGCGTAGGAGCGCCGGATACTCTGGAAACACCATATATTTT	CASSLRRSAGYSGNTIYF
-	-	TRBV18	TRBJ2-5	13	TGTGCCAGCTCACCCATAGAAGGGGAGACCCAGTACTTC	CASSPIEGETQYF
-	-	TRBV18	TRBJ1-2	13	TGTGCCAGCTCACCAATAGGACGTGATGGCTACACCTTC	CASSPIGRDGYTF
-	-	TRBV6-5	TRBJ1-2	13	TGTGCCAGCAGTCAGGGAGGGATTCGCGGCTACACCTTC	CASSQGGIRGYTF